This is a list of T cell receptor beta chains from one sample in a study of glioma-infiltrating T cells. Via MiXCR, TCRdb re-called the multiplex PCR reads, giving one row per CDR3 protein. This table has approximately 120,000 distinct CDR3 sequences, around 23% appearing once. The sequenced material came from glioma tissue, nonneoplastic brain tissue, or PBMCs (not recorded which). These receptors were collected from a human donor with low-grade glioma or glioblastoma, undergoing nonglioma brain surgery, or in good health (not recorded which). Both conserved end residues are part of each CDR3. The D gene is left open where the match is weak. Size values are once, few and many counts, or a class for expanded clones, and some rows have none.

v_gene	j_gene	d_gene	abundance	CDR3nt	CDR3aa
TRBV4-3	TRBJ2-1	.	many	TGCGCCAGCAGCCAAGATCGAGGTAGCCAGTTCTTC	CASSQDRGSQFF
TRBV4-2	TRBJ2-1	TRBD2	few	TGTGCCAGCAGCCAAGAATCGCGGGAGCGCCGCTTC	CASSQESRERRF
TRBV19	TRBJ1-4	.	many	TGTGCCAGTACCGGACCTGAAAAACTGTTTTTT	CASTGPEKLFF
TRBV29-1	TRBJ2-1	TRBD2	many	TGCAGCGTTGCCATAGCGGGAATGTCCTACAATGAGCAGTTCTTC	CSVAIAGMSYNEQFF
TRBV27	TRBJ1-2	.	many	TGTGCCACCCAGTTTACTTACCGGGGGGGCCTGAACTATGGCTACACCTTC	CATQFTYRGGLNYGYTF
TRBV2	TRBJ1-1	.	many	TGTGCCAGCTCCGCGATGAACACTGAAGCTTTCTTT	CASSAMNTEAFF
TRBV6-1	TRBJ2-5	TRBD2	many	TGTGCCAGCAGACACACTAGCGGGAGCGTGGAGACCCAGTACTTC	CASRHTSGSVETQYF
TRBV29-1	TRBJ2-7	.	large	TGCAGCGTTACGGAGCTAGACCTCTACGAGCAGTACTTC	CSVTELDLYEQYF
TRBV29-1	TRBJ2-1	TRBD2	.	TGCAGCGTGGTGGAATTAGCGGGAGTCAATGAGCAGTTCTTC	CSVVELAGVNEQFF
TRBV18	TRBJ1-4	.	once	TGTGCCAGGTCACCGCTGACTTTTACGGGATCTGCAACTAATGAAAAACTGTTTTTT	CARSPLTFTGSATNEKLFF
TRBV4-1	TRBJ2-6	.	.	TGCGCCTGCGCTCAGGTACCTGGGGACAACGTCCTGACTTTC	CACAQVPGDNVLTF
TRBV29-1	TRBJ2-3	TRBD2	few	TGCAGCGTTGAAGGCCCCCGACTAGCGGGCTTCACAGATACGCAGTATTTT	CSVEGPRLAGFTDTQYF
TRBV10-3	TRBJ2-3	.	many	TGTGCCATCGGGAAGCCTAGCACAGATACGCAGTATTTT	CAIGKPSTDTQYF
TRBV29-1	TRBJ2-3	TRBD2	.	TGCAGCGTTGAAGGTCTAGCGGGCACAGATACGCAGTATTTT	CSVEGLAGTDTQYF
TRBV9	TRBJ2-1	.	.	TGTGCCAGCAACTTAAACGGAGAAAGCTCCTACAATGAGCAGTTCTTC	CASNLNGESSYNEQFF
TRBV6-6	TRBJ2-7	.	many	TGTGCCAGCAGTTACATAGTAGCAGGTCGCTCCGAGCAGTACTTC	CASSYIVAGRSEQYF
TRBV3-1	TRBJ2-7	.	.	TGTGCCAGCAGCCGAGGGAACCCCTACGAGCAGTACTTC	CASSRGNPYEQYF
TRBV11-2	TRBJ2-2	.	few	TGTGCCAGCAGCTTAGGACAGGTCACCGGGGAGCTGTTTTTT	CASSLGQVTGELFF
TRBV15	TRBJ1-3	.	many	TGTGCCACCAGCGGGTGGACAGACAACACCATATATTTT	CATSGWTDNTIYF
TRBV7-9	TRBJ2-5	.	.	TGTGCCAGCAGCCCAGGGGCGTTCTACGAGACCCAGTACTTC	CASSPGAFYETQYF
TRBV10-3	TRBJ1-2	.	many	TGTGCCATCAGTGAGTCAGGCGGCAGATACTATGGCTACACCTTC	CAISESGGRYYGYTF
TRBV6-1	TRBJ2-2	TRBD2	few	TGTGCCAGCAGTTTACCGGGACTAGGTAACACCAGGGAGCTGTTTTTT	CASSLPGLGNTRELFF
TRBV25-1	TRBJ1-6	TRBD1	many	TGTGCCAGCGCCCGACAGGGTATGATCTCACCCCTCCACTTT	CASARQGMISPLHF
TRBV19	TRBJ2-2	TRBD2	few	TGTGCCAGTGGAGACTGGGGGGGGAACACCGGGGAGCTGTTTTTT	CASGDWGGNTGELFF
TRBV19	TRBJ1-2	TRBD1	few	TGTGCCAGTAGTATAACCTTGGACAGGATGGATGGCTACACCTTC	CASSITLDRMDGYTF
TRBV19	TRBJ2-7	.	many	TGTGCCAGTAGTATAACCGAGCGCGACGAGCAGTACTTC	CASSITERDEQYF
TRBV6-1	TRBJ2-1	.	many	TGTGCCAGCAGTTATGATCCCCACAACAATGAGCAGTTCTTC	CASSYDPHNNEQFF
TRBV27	TRBJ1-2	.	.	TGTGCCAGCAGTGAGGGAGGACATAACCATGGCTACACCTTC	CASSEGGHNHGYTF
TRBV25-1	TRBJ1-1	.	large	TGTGCCAGCAGGTTGCTCACTGAAGCTTTCTTT	CASRLLTEAFF
TRBV6-2/TRBV6-3	TRBJ2-5	TRBD2	many	TGTGCCAGCAGTTACTTAGTACGCGGGGGGCCAGAGACCCAGTACTTC	CASSYLVRGGPETQYF
TRBV24-1	TRBJ2-7	.	few	TGTGCCACCAGTGATTTGAACGGCTACGAGCAGTACTTC	CATSDLNGYEQYF
TRBV28	TRBJ1-5	.	many	TGTGCCAGCAGACCTCAGGATCCTCAGCCCCAGCATTTT	CASRPQDPQPQHF
TRBV12-3/TRBV12-4	TRBJ2-7	.	.	TGTGCCAGCAGTGGAGTCTCCTACGAGCAGTACTTC	CASSGVSYEQYF
TRBV5-1	TRBJ2-3	.	.	TGCGCCAGCAGCTTGGTGGCAGGGGATGGTCGGGCCACAGATACGCAGTATTTT	CASSLVAGDGRATDTQYF
TRBV29-1	TRBJ2-2	TRBD2	few	TGCAGCGTGCCTAGCGGGAGGTTAGACACCGGGGAGCTGTTTTTT	CSVPSGRLDTGELFF
TRBV20-1	TRBJ1-5	TRBD1	many	TGCAGTGCTAGGCCCTCGGGACAGGGGCCGAATCAGCCCCAGCATTTT	CSARPSGQGPNQPQHF
TRBV6-1	TRBJ1-2	.	many	TGTGCCAGCAGAACCCCGGGGGGGGATTATGGCTACACCTTC	CASRTPGGDYGYTF
TRBV5-1	TRBJ1-1	.	many	TGCGCCAGCAGCTCCGGCAGAAACACTGAAGCTTTCTTT	CASSSGRNTEAFF
TRBV9	TRBJ1-5	.	few	TGTGCCAGCAGCCCTTGGGACGGCAAACAGCCCCAGCATTTT	CASSPWDGKQPQHF
TRBV6-2/TRBV6-3	TRBJ2-3	.	many	TGTGCCAGCAGCTACTGGGAGGACGCAGATACGCAGTATTTT	CASSYWEDADTQYF
TRBV7-9	TRBJ2-7	.	many	TGTGCCAGCAGCCCTAGCTACGGCGAGCAGTACTTC	CASSPSYGEQYF
TRBV9	TRBJ1-1	.	few	TGTGCCAGCAGCGTAGTTGGAGGGGGCACTGAAGCTTTCTTT	CASSVVGGGTEAFF
TRBV7-2	TRBJ2-5	TRBD2	many	TGTGCCAGCAGCTTAGTGGGCGGGAGCCGGGAGACCCAGTACTTC	CASSLVGGSRETQYF
TRBV20-1	TRBJ1-4	.	many	TGCAGTGCTCCGTGGGGTCCTAATGAAAAACTGTTTTTT	CSAPWGPNEKLFF
TRBV10-3	TRBJ2-3	TRBD2	.	TGTACCATCAGTGGGGGGACTAGCGGGGGACCAGATACGCAGTATTTT	CTISGGTSGGPDTQYF
TRBV12-3/TRBV12-4	TRBJ2-3	.	.	TGTGCCAGCAGTTTAGGCTTCACTTTATCTGCGACTTTAGGCCAAGAGCGGAATACGCAGTATTTT	CASSLGFTLSATLGQERNTQYF
TRBV6-1	TRBJ1-5	.	many	TGTGCCAGCAGTATTGACCGGGACACTTCCCGTCAGCCCCAGCATTTT	CASSIDRDTSRQPQHF
TRBV30	TRBJ1-4	.	.	TGTGCCTGGAGCAGAGAGGGGAATGAAAAACTGTTTTTT	CAWSREGNEKLFF
TRBV20-1	TRBJ2-1	TRBD2	many	TGCAGTGCTAGGAGGACTAGTGGAGGCGAGCAGTTCTTC	CSARRTSGGEQFF
TRBV2	TRBJ2-1	.	many	TGTGCCAGCAGTGCCGGGAACACGAGGTACGATGAGCAGTTCTTC	CASSAGNTRYDEQFF
TRBV6-5	TRBJ1-1	.	.	TGTGCCAGCAGTTACGGAGGGTCGAACACTGAAGCTTTCTTT	CASSYGGSNTEAFF
TRBV3-1	TRBJ1-1	.	.	TGTGCCGGCAGACTAGAGGGCACGGTTGAAGCTTTCTTT	CAGRLEGTVEAFF
TRBV20-1	TRBJ2-7	TRBD1	many	TGCAGTGCTAGAGGGGACAGGACCTACGAGCAGTACTTC	CSARGDRTYEQYF
TRBV4-1	TRBJ2-7	.	.	TGCGCCAGCAGCCAAGATTTTGTTCGGGGGCGCTCCATGACCTACGAGCAGTACTTC	CASSQDFVRGRSMTYEQYF
TRBV2	TRBJ2-7	.	many	TGTGCCAGCAGTTTGGGCAGCTACGAGCAGTACTTC	CASSLGSYEQYF
TRBV7-9	TRBJ1-1	TRBD1	many	TGTGCCAGCAGCTTTCAGGGGGCCACTGAAGCTTTCTTT	CASSFQGATEAFF
TRBV14	TRBJ1-6	.	many	TGTGCCAGCAGCCAAGTGTTTGGGAATTCACCCCTCCACTTT	CASSQVFGNSPLHF
TRBV28	TRBJ1-2	.	many	TGTGCCAGCAGTTTTACGGGGACGGATGGCTACACCTTC	CASSFTGTDGYTF
TRBV7-9	TRBJ1-1	.	many	TGTGCCAGCAGCGCGACAGTGAACACTGAAGCTTTCTTT	CASSATVNTEAFF